This T cell receptor beta chain was documented in a study of T cell repertoires in cytomegalovirus infection. On this clonotype itself: Antigen: not known.

Study-level points and caveats: Within the response measured ex vivo, HLA-C-restricted CMV-specific TCR beta clonotypes were dominant.

TCRdb recomputed calls from the reads with MiXCR, one row per CDR3 protein. This table holds 600,000 to 700,000 distinct CDR3 sequences, around 31% found once. This clonotype was sampled from a human donor in good health (CMV status not recorded). Some clones in this sample may be carry-over from other donors' samples. The specimen comprised cultured PBMCs, sampled from culture after CMV antigen stimulation.

CDR3 in amino acids: CASSSEGDAEAFF. CDR3 coding DNA: TGTGCCAGCAGCTCGGAGGGGGACGCTGAAGCTTTCTTT. This chain joins TRBV11-2 and TRBJ1-1, with D perhaps TRBD1 (6 bases). The length of the CDR3 is 13 residues. V lost 4 bases to trimming and J lost 6 bases, with 12 bases between them. From germline, CDR1 is SGHAT and CDR2 FQNNGV.